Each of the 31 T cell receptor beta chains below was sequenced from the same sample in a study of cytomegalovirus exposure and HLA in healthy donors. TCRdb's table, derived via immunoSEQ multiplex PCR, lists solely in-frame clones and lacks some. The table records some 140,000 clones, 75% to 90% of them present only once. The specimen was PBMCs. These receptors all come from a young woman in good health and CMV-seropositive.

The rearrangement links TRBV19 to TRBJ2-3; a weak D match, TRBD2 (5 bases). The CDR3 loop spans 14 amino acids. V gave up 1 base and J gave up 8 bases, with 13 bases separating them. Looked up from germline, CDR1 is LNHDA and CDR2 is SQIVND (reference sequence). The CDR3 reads CASSIGETRITQYF. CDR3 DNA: TGTGCCAGTAGTATAGGGGAGACCAGAATTACGCAGTATTTT.

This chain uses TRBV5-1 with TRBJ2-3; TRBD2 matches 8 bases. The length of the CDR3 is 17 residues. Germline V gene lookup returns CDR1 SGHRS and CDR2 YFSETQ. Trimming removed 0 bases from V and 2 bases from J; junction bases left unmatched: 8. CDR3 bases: TGCGCCAGCAGCTTGGGCGGGAGCGGGAGCGCCACAGATACGCAGTATTTT. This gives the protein CASSLGGSGSATDTQYF.

CDR3 DNA: TGTGCCAGCAGCTCTGGCCAGACTGTTAGCAATCAGCCCCAGCATTTT. It translates to CASSSGQTVSNQPQHF. The rearrangement uses TRBV5-8 and TRBJ1-5; D is unresolved. The CDR3 length is 16 residues. The V end was cut by 3 bases, the J end by 0 bases, with 13 bases between. Germline CDR1 reads SGHTS; CDR2 reads YDEGEE.

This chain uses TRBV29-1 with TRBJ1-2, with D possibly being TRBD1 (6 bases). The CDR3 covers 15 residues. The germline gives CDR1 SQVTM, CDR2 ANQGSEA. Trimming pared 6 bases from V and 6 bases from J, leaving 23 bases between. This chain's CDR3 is CSVAPPGVGGDGYTF. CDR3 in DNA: TGCAGCGTAGCACCCCCAGGGGTTGGGGGGGATGGCTACACCTTC.

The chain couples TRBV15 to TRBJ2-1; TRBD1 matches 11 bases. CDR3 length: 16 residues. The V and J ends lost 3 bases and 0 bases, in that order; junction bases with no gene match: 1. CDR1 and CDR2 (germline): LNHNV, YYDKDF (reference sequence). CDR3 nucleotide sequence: TGTGCCACCAGCAGGGGACAGGGGGGCTCCTACAATGAGCAGTTCTTC. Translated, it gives CATSRGQGGSYNEQFF.

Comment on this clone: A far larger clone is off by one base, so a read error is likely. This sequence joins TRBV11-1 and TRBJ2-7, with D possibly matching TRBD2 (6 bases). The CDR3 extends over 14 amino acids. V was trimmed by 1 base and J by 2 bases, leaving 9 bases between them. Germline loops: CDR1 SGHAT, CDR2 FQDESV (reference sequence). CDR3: CASSLERAAYEQYF. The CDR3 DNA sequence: TGTGCCAGCAGCTTAGAGCGGGCAGCCTACGAGCAGTACTTC.

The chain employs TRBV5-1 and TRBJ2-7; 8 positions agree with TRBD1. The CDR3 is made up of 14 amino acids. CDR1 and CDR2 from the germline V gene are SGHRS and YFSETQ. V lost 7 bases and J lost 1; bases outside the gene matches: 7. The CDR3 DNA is TGCGCCAGCCGAGGACAGGGACAATCCTACGAGCAGTACTTC. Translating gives CASRGQGQSYEQYF.

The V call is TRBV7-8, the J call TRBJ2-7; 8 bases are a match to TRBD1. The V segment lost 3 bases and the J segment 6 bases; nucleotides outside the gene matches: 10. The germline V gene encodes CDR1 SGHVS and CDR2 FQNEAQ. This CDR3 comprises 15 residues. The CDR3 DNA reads TGTGCCAGCAGCTTGGGACAGGCAATCCTAGGCGAGCAGTACTTC. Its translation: CASSLGQAILGEQYF.

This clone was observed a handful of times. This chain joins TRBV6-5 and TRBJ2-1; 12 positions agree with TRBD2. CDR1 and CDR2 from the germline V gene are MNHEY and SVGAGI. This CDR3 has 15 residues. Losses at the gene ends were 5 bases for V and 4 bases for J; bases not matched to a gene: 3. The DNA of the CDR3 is TGTGCCAGCAGTCAGACTAGCGGGGGATACAATGAGCAGTTCTTC. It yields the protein CASSQTSGGYNEQFF.

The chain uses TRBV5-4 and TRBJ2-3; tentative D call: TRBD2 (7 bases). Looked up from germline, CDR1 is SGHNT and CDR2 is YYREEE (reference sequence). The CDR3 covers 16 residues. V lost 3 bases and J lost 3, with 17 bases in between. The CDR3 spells CASSSQGGGITDTQYF. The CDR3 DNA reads TGTGCCAGCAGCTCGCAGGGCGGGGGCATAACAGATACGCAGTATTTT.

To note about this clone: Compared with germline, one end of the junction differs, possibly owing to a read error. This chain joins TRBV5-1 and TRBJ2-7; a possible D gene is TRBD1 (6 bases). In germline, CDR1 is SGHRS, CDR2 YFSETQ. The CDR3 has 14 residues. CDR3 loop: CASGFWDNEYEQYF. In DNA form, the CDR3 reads TGCGCCAGCGGCTTCTGGGACAACGAATACGAGCAGTACTTC.

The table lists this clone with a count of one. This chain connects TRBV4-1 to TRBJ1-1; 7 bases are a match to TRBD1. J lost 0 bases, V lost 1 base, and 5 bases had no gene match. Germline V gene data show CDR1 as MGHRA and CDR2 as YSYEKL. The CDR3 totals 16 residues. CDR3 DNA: TGCGCCAGCAGCCAAGCGGGGGACAGCATGAACACTGAAGCTTTCTTT. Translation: CASSQAGDSMNTEAFF.

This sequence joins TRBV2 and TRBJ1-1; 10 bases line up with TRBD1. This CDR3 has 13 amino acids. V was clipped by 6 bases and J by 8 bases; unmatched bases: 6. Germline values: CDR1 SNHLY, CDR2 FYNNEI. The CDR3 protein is CASRTGGFVEAFF. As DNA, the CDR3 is TGTGCCAGCAGGACAGGGGGCTTTGTCGAAGCTTTCTTT.

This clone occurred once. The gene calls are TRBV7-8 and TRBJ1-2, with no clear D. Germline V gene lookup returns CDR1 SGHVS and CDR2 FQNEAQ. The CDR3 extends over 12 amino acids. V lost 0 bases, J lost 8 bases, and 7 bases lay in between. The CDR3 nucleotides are TGTGCCAGCAGCTTAGCCGTCGGGGGCTACACCTTC. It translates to CASSLAVGGYTF.

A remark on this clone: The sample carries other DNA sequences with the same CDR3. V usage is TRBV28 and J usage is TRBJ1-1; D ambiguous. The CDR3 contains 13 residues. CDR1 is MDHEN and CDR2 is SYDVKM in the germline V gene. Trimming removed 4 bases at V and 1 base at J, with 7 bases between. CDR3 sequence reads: CASSYRRNTEAFF. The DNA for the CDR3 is TGTGCCAGCAGTTACAGAAGGAACACTGAAGCTTTCTTT.

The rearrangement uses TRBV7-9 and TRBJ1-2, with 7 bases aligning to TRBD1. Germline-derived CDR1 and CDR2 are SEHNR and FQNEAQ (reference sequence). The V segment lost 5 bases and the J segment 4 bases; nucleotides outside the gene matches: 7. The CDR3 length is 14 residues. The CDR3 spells CASSPPGTAYGYTF. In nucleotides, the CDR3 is TGTGCCAGCAGCCCCCCCGGGACAGCCTATGGCTACACCTTC. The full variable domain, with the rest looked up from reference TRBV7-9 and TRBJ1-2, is DTGVSQNPRHKITKRGQNVTFRCDPISEHNRLYWYRQTLGQGPEFLTYFQNEAQLEKSRLLSDRFSAERPKGSFSTLEIQRTEQGDSAMYLCASSPPGTAYGYTFGSGTRLTVV.

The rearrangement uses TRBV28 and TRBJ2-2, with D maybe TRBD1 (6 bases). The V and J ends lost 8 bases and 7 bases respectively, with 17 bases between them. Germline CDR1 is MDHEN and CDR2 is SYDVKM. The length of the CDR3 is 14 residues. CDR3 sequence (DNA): TGTGCCAGCGGTGAGGGGGAGAGGCTCGGGGAGCTGTTTTTT. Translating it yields CASGEGERLGELFF.

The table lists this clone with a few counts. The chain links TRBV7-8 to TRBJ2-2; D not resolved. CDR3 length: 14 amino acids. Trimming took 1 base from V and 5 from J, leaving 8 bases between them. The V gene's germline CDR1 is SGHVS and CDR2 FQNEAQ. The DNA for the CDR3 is TGTGCCAGCAGCTTAGGGCTCGTAACCGGGGAGCTGTTTTTT. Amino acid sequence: CASSLGLVTGELFF.

The CDR3 region has the DNA TGTGCCAGCCAGACTAGCGGGCCCACGTACACCGGGGAGCTGTTTTTT. This gives the protein CASQTSGPTYTGELFF. The gene calls are TRBV5-4 and TRBJ2-2; 10 bases map to TRBD2. CDR3 size: 16 residues. The germline CDR1 and CDR2 sequences are SGHNT and YYREEE (reference sequence). V lost 7 bases to trimming and J lost 3 bases; unmatched junction nucleotides: 9. Full variable domain (remainder filled in from reference TRBV5-4 and TRBJ2-2): ETGVTQSPTHLIKTRGQQVTLRCSSQSGHNTVSWYQQALGQGPQFIFQYYREEENGRGNFPPRFSGLQFPNYSSELNVNALELDDSALYLCASQTSGPTYTGELFFGEGSRLTVL.

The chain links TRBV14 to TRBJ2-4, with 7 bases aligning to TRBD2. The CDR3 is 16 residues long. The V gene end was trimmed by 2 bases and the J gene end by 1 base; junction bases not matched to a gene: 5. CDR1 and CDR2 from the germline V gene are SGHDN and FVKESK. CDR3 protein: CASSQLGEGAKNIQYF. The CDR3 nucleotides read TGTGCCAGCAGCCAACTAGGGGAGGGCGCCAAAAACATTCAGTACTTC.

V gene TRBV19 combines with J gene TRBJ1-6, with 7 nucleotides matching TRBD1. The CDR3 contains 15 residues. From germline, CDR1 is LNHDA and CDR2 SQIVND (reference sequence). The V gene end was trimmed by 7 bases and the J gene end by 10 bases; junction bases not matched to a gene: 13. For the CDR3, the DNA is TGTGCCAGTACCCCAGTGGCAGGGGGTAACTCACCCCTCCACTTT. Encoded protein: CASTPVAGGNSPLHF.

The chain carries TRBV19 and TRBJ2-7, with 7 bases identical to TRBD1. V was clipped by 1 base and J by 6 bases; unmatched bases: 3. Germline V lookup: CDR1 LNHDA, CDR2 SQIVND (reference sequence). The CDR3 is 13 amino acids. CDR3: CASSIGQGTEQYF. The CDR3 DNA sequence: TGTGCCAGTAGTATAGGACAGGGAACCGAGCAGTACTTC.

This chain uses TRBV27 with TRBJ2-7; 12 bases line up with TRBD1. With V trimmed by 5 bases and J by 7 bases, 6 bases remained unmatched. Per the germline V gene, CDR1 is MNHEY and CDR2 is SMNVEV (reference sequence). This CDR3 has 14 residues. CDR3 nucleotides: TGTGCCAGCAGTCACGGGACAGGGGGCCGGGAGCAGTACTTC. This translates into CASSHGTGGREQYF.

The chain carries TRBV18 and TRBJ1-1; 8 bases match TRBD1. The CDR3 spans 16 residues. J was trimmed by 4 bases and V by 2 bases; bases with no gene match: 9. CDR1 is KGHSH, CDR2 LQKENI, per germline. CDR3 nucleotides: TGTGCCAGCTCACCAGGACAGGGAAGGGTAGGCACTGAAGCTTTCTTT. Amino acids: CASSPGQGRVGTEAFF.

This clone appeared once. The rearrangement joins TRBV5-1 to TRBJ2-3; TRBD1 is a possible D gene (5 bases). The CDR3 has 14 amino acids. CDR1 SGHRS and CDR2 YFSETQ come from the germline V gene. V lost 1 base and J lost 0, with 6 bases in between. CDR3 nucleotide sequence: TGCGCCAGCAGCTTGCAGGGTAGCACAGATACGCAGTATTTT. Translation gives CASSLQGSTDTQYF.

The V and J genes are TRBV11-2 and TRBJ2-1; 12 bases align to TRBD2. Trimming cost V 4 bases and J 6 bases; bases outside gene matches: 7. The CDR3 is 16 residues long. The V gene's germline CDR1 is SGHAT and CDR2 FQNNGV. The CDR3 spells CASSSSSGGALNEQFF. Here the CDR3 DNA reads TGTGCCAGCAGCTCCTCTAGCGGGGGGGCTCTCAATGAGCAGTTCTTC.

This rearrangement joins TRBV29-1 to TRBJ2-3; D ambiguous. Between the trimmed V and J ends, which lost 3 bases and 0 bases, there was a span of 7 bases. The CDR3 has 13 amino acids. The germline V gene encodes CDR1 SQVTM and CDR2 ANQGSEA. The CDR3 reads CSVDLRSTDTQYF. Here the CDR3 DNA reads TGCAGCGTTGACCTGCGCAGCACAGATACGCAGTATTTT.

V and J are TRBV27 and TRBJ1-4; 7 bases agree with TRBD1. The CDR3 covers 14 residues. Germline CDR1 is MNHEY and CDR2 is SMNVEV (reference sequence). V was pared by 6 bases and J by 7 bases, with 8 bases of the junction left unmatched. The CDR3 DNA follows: TGTGCCAGCAGGCCGGGACAGCCTAGTGAAAAACTGTTTTTT. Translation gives CASRPGQPSEKLFF.

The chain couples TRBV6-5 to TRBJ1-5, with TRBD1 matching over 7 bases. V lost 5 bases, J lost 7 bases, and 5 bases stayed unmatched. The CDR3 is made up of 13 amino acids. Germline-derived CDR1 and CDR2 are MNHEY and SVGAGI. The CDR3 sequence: CASSRDSYQPQHF. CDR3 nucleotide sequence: TGTGCCAGCAGTCGGGACAGTTACCAGCCCCAGCATTTT.

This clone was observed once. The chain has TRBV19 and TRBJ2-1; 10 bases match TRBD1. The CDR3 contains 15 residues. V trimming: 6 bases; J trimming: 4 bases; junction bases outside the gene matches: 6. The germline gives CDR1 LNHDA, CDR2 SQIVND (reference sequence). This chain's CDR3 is CASRSGTGVYNEQFF. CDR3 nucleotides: TGTGCCAGTAGGTCCGGGACAGGGGTTTACAATGAGCAGTTCTTC.

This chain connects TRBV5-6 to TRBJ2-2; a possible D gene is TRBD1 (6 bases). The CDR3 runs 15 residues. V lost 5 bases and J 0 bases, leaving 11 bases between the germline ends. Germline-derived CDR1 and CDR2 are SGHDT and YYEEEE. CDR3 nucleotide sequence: TGTGCCAGCAGTTTACAGGGAACGAACACCGGGGAGCTGTTTTTT. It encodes CASSLQGTNTGELFF.